The entry below gives a single T cell receptor beta chain sequence along with its context. The data belong to a study of T cells in narcolepsy. The CDR3 is made up of 12 amino acids. With 0 bases removed from V and 4 bases from J, the gap between germline ends came to 4 bases. CDR1 is MNHNS, CDR2 SASEGT, per germline. The table came from immunoSEQ multiplex PCR; TCRdb's copy has only in-frame clones and leaves some out. The sample holds over 25,000 clones, around 90% seen once. This TCR derives from a human donor with narcolepsy. Sequenced: CD45RA- memory CD4+ T cells from PBMCs. The genes are TRBV6-1 and TRBJ2-7; D is undetermined. CDR3 residues: CASSEAHYEQYF. Written as DNA, the CDR3 is TGTGCCAGCAGTGAAGCGCATTACGAGCAGTACTTC.